This T cell receptor (beta chain) was identified in a study of identical twins (dated by TCRdb to the mid-2010s). With regard to the full study: The study deep-sequenced TCR alpha and beta repertoires from monozygotic twins, unrelated adults of various ages and cord blood to test whether fetal clonotypes persist. To rule out contamination, replicate twin experiments were performed at different times with different library preparation protocols.

Every donor was a healthy Caucasian. Three pairs of female monozygotic twins, all aged roughly 18 to 29 years, made up the twin cohort. Positive isolation kits from Invitrogen were used to isolate the CD4+ and CD8+ T cell populations. On this clonotype itself: Its target antigen remains unknown. No much larger clone exists at a distance of one base, and base qualities are not known.

Beyond this particular receptor, the publication reports: Fewer insertions were carried by abundant cord blood beta clonotypes; a weaker similar trend was observed in young adult naive repertoires, while no such trend was observed in memory repertoires. In beta out-of-frame sequences, excess twin sharing was weaker, because having fewer shared sequences lowered the signal-to-noise ratio. Zero-insertion analyses could be partly confounded by invariant T cells such as MAIT and iNKT, although diverse VJ usage argued against such confounding for most clonotypes. Because the same donors could not be followed over many years, conclusions were based on cross-sectional statistical analysis. Compared with coincidental sharing between unrelated individuals, out-of-frame TCR alpha sequences shared between twins showed an excess of sequences with low generation probability. Recombination models systematically underestimated out-of-frame TCR alpha sharing in monozygotic twins but agreed with sharing between unrelated individuals.

Libraries were built with 5' RACE. Data came from an Illumina HiSeq 2000. A universal primer binding site was introduced by template switching, and a unique molecular identifier was present in the final cDNA, enabling accurate counting of TCR cDNA molecules. Specific primers in the conserved constant-segment region were used to synthesize first-strand cDNA for TCR alpha and beta chains. To control for contamination, every cDNA library carried two barcodes: a SMART-Mk sample barcode plus Illumina barcodes. TruSeq adapter sequences along with Illumina sample barcodes were introduced in two successive PCR steps. Sequencing of the TCR alpha and beta cDNA libraries was done on the Illumina HiSeq platform using custom primers. Concerning the study's data processing: Unique molecular identifiers were extracted from raw reads with MiGEC, and CDR3 positions were determined with MiXCR. For each individual, recombination models were inferred using an EM algorithm with the repgenHMM and IGoR tools. The tcR package in R was used for shared clonotype analysis, with sharing normalized by the product of cloneset sizes. To study raw recombination without the effects of thymic and clonal selection, out-of-frame nonproductive sequences were analyzed. TCRdb reran the public reads through fastp at Q25 and MiXCR, keeping productive beta chains. Under each unique CDR3 protein, matching rows form one entry showing the most common genes and DNA. What appears here as the V and J calls and clone size reflects TCRdb's work, not the paper's. The sample contains hundreds of thousands of distinct CDR3 sequences, under 25% of them found a single time. Around 0.47% of the sample is held by the ten biggest clonotypes.

The same sample was also used in a study of yellow fever vaccine responses in identical twins. The second paper further reports: The authors reported that the T cell response to vaccination in identical twins appeared partly convergent and partly personalized. In the study, vaccine-responding T cell clones were precisely tracked in identical twins.

This clonotype was obtained from a woman aged 18-30 years in good health. The sample comprised CD4+ T cells sorted from blood.

The CDR3: CATSDGTAGHYEQYF. The DNA sequence reads TGTGCCACCAGTGACGGGACAGCGGGGCACTACGAGCAGTACTTC. This sequence uses TRBV24-1 and TRBJ2-7; the D gene may be TRBD1 or TRBD2, since each aligns over 7 bases. Reading from cysteine to phenylalanine, the CDR3 counts 15 amino acids. The read is trimmed to its CDR3 DNA, 45 bases read in frame from base 1. Between the V and J ends, shortened by 4 bases and 3 bases respectively, the junction contains 15 bases. Looking up the germline V gene yields CDR1 KGHDR and CDR2 SFDVKD.